The sequence of this TCR beta chain was determined in a study of T cells after yellow fever vaccination. TCRdb used MiXCR to reprocess the 5' RACE reads, holding one entry per CDR3 protein. The repertoire holds 100,000 to 150,000 distinct CDR3 sequences, with 8.9% as singletons. To note about this clonotype: Its antigen is not known.

Whole-study findings and limits: FACS-sorted repertoires could harbor abundant contaminating bulk-population clonotypes.

This CDR3 is built from 16 residues. After removal of 5 bases from V and 3 bases from J, the junction contained 8 bases not matched to a gene. Germline V CDR1 and CDR2: SEHNR, FQNEAQ (reference sequence). This sequence was found in a young man who received the YFV17D yellow fever vaccine. The specimen comprised CD8+ T cells sorted from PBMCs, sampled on the day of the yellow fever booster vaccination. J is TRBJ2-3 and V is TRBV7-9; 10 bases map to TRBD1. Here the CDR3 reads CASSPTAGQGTDTQYF. The CDR3 DNA is TGTGCCAGCAGCCCTACCGCGGGACAGGGGACAGATACGCAGTATTTT. Looking up the rest from reference TRBV7-9 and TRBJ2-3 gives the full variable domain: DTGVSQNPRHKITKRGQNVTFRCDPISEHNRLYWYRQTLGQGPEFLTYFQNEAQLEKSRLLSDRFSAERPKGSFSTLEIQRTEQGDSAMYLCASSPTAGQGTDTQYFGPGTRLTVL.